This T cell receptor (beta chain) was retrieved from a study of cytomegalovirus exposure and HLA in healthy donors. Study conclusions and caveats: Links to common viral pathogens appeared, in a later analysis, for several of the most significant clusters. The study recorded about 150 TCR beta chains that were cytomegalovirus-associated.

The donors were healthy bone marrow donors. On this clone itself: Its antigen is undetermined.

PCR was performed using 60 Vbeta and 13 Jbeta primers. Using immunoSEQ multiplex PCR, the repertoire was profiled, and TCRdb retains in-frame clones only, with some absent. The profile shows 150,000 to 250,000 clones, 79% of them singletons. Germline assignment: CDR1 MNHEY and CDR2 SVGAGI. V shed 7 bases and J 0 bases; nucleotides not matched to a gene: 1. The CDR3 has 13 amino acids. The sequence derives from a woman in her thirties in good health and CMV-seropositive. Sequenced input: PBMCs. The chain combines TRBV6-5 with TRBJ2-5, with TRBD2 matching 8 bases. Here the CDR3 reads CASTGGNQETQYF. The DNA of the CDR3 is TGTGCCAGCACGGGGGGGAACCAAGAGACCCAGTACTTC.